This T cell receptor beta chain was documented in a study of blood T cell repertoires in COVID-19. The ends were cut back, 4 bases at V and 0 bases at J, with 16 bases in the middle. Germline CDR1 LGHNA, CDR2 YNFKEQ. The CDR3 is 16 residues long. Repertoires were generated with immunoSEQ multiplex PCR, while TCRdb's copy carries only in-frame clones and drops some. There are about 150,000 clones in the sample; 79% occur only once, and under 20% lies in the top ten. The TCR was taken from a woman between 65 and 79 years old in a cohort exposed to, infected with or recovered from COVID-19 (not recorded which). The chain recombines TRBV4-2 with TRBJ2-7, with a possible D match to TRBD2 (5 bases). Source material: PBMCs or T cells enriched from blood (not recorded which). The CDR3 reads CASSLSGNSGSYEQYF. CDR3 in DNA: TGTGCCAGCAGCCTAAGCGGTAATTCAGGCTCCTACGAGCAGTACTTC.